This T cell receptor beta chain was sequenced during a study of shared clonotypes between healthy human individuals. Study background: Samples came from a couple of female and a few male donors aged 18 to 49.

Produced via immunoSEQ multiplex PCR; TCRdb's table is partial and in-frame only. The profile shows 980,000 or so clones, over 60% of them singletons. The CDR3 runs 13 residues. Germline V gives CDR1 SNHLY, CDR2 FYNNEI. The V end lost 10 bases, the J end lost 4 bases, and 16 bases lay between the germline ends. The chain carries TRBV2 and TRBJ1-1; weak D call: TRBD1 (6 bases). The receptor was isolated from a man aged 18-30 years in good health. Sample: memory CD4+ T cells sorted from blood. Subset reported: CD45RA-negative fraction. The chain's CDR3 is CATARGLGTEAFF. In DNA, the CDR3 is TGTGCCACCGCTCGGGGGCTTGGCACTGAAGCTTTCTTT.